The 32 T cell receptor beta chains in this list originate from one sample, sequenced in a study of blood T cell repertoires in COVID-19 (dated by TCRdb to about 2020). Library preparation employed the immunoSEQ multiplex PCR assay. The clones in this table, taken by TCRdb from immuneACCESS, are in-frame only. Not every clone is retained; where verified, under half of the shortfall comes from an unresolved V gene, and the cause of the rest is unknown. For this sample there are some 250,000 clones; approximately 83% appear just once. The top ten clones comprise over 3% of the sample. Sequencing was done on a sample of peripheral blood. The receptor set was obtained from a woman aged 25-40 years who had recovered from COVID-19.

This sequence joins TRBV5-5 and TRBJ2-3; TRBD2 aligns across 12 bases. The CDR3 has 15 amino acids. CDR1 and CDR2 from the germline V gene are SGHKS and YYEKEE (reference sequence). The junction had 3 bases not matched to a gene; V was cut back by 1 base and J by 6 bases. The CDR3 region has the DNA TGTGCCAGCAGCTTGCTAGCGGGGGGGCAGGATACGCAGTATTTT. This codes for CASSLLAGGQDTQYF. Complete variable domain (other parts from reference TRBV5-5 and TRBJ2-3): DAGVTQSPTHLIKTRGQQVTLRCSPISGHKSVSWYQQVLGQGPQFIFQYYEKEERGRGNFPDRFSARQFPNYSSELNVNALLLGDSALYLCASSLLAGGQDTQYFGPGTRLTVL.

The J gene is TRBJ2-7, the V gene TRBV10-3, with 8 bases matching TRBD1. The V segment lost 4 bases and the J segment 5 bases; nucleotides outside the gene matches: 7. CDR1 and CDR2 (germline): ENHRY, SYGVKD. The CDR3 loop spans 14 amino acids. The CDR3 is CAISAGQGWDEQYF. The CDR3, as DNA: TGTGCCATCAGTGCTGGACAGGGATGGGACGAGCAGTACTTC.

The rearrangement uses TRBV7-2 and TRBJ2-7; TRBD2 matches 10 bases. The CDR3 is 15 residues long. With V trimmed by 2 bases and J by 2 bases, 3 bases remained unmatched. The germline gives CDR1 SGHTA, CDR2 FQGNSA. The CDR3 protein is CASSLSSGGPYEQYF. CDR3 DNA sequence: TGTGCCAGCAGCTTATCTAGCGGGGGTCCCTACGAGCAGTACTTC.

The J gene is TRBJ1-1, the V gene TRBV30, with a possible D match to TRBD1 (5 bases). There are 13 residues in the CDR3. The V end lost 1 base, the J end lost 5 bases, and 11 bases lay between the germline ends. Germline V CDR1 and CDR2: GTSNPN, SVGIG (reference sequence). The CDR3 reads CAWSDMGLTEAFF. CDR3 bases: TGTGCCTGGAGTGACATGGGACTAACTGAAGCTTTCTTT.

This clone has only one observation. The chain employs TRBV11-1 and TRBJ2-4, with 7 nucleotides matching TRBD1. The CDR3 spans 13 residues. In germline, CDR1 is SGHAT, CDR2 FQDESV (reference sequence). The V and J ends lost 2 bases and 8 bases, in that order; junction bases with no gene match: 3. The CDR3 region has the DNA TGTGCCAGCAGCTTAACAGGGGAATACATTCAGTACTTC. Protein sequence: CASSLTGEYIQYF.

The chain couples TRBV7-2 to TRBJ2-7, with TRBD1 as a possible D gene (5 bases). Looked up from germline, CDR1 is SGHTA and CDR2 is FQGNSA. The CDR3 consists of 13 residues. Trimming cost V 3 bases and J 0 bases, with 6 bases left between them. The CDR3 sequence is CASSLGHSYEQYF. Here the CDR3 DNA reads TGTGCCAGCAGCTTGGGGCACTCCTACGAGCAGTACTTC.

V usage is TRBV6-1 and J usage is TRBJ1-1, with 11 bases fitting TRBD1. V shed 3 bases and J 3 bases; nucleotides not matched to a gene: 18. The germline CDR1 and CDR2 sequences are MNHNS and SASEGT. This CDR3 has 20 amino acids. The CDR3 DNA reads TGTGCCAGCAGTGACGCGCGACTACAGAAAGGGACAGGGGGACACACTGAAGCTTTCTTT. This translates into CASSDARLQKGTGGHTEAFF.

The V call is TRBV5-1, the J call TRBJ2-3, with D maybe TRBD2 (5 bases). With 4 bases removed from V and 6 bases from J, the gap between germline ends came to 21 bases. This CDR3 region has 16 residues. Germline loops: CDR1 SGHRS, CDR2 YFSETQ. The CDR3 DNA is TGCGCCAGCAGCCGTAGAGGCGGACTTGAAGCGGATACGCAGTATTTT. It specifies CASSRRGGLEADTQYF.

A few counts support this clone. V is TRBV4-2 and J is TRBJ2-1; a possible D gene is TRBD2 (6 bases). The length of the CDR3 is 15 residues. Trimming stripped 0 bases from V and 4 bases from J, with 10 bases between. Germline lookup yields CDR1 LGHNA and CDR2 YNFKEQ. The CDR3 bases are TGTGCCAGCAGCCAAGAGTTAGCGGAGTACAATGAGCAGTTCTTC. This sequence encodes CASSQELAEYNEQFF.

This rearrangement joins TRBV2 to TRBJ1-1; D is unresolved. Trimming removed 6 bases from V and 4 bases from J, with 12 bases in between. CDR3 length: 13 amino acids. Per germline, CDR1 SNHLY and CDR2 FYNNEI. CDR3 protein: CASRGSWGTEAFF. The CDR3 DNA sequence: TGTGCCAGCAGGGGGAGTTGGGGCACTGAAGCTTTCTTT.

The V and J genes are TRBV29-1 and TRBJ1-1; possible D gene TRBD1, 5 bases. Trimming removed 6 bases at V and 0 bases at J, with 11 bases between. The CDR3 contains 13 residues. CDR1 is SQVTM, CDR2 ANQGSEA, per germline. For the CDR3, the DNA is TGCAGCGTGCGGGGCCTCATGAACACTGAAGCTTTCTTT. Its translation is CSVRGLMNTEAFF.

The V call is TRBV5-1, the J call TRBJ2-5; 7 bases agree with TRBD1. Germline V CDR1 and CDR2: SGHRS, YFSETQ. This CDR3 contains 14 residues. V shed 5 bases and J 4 bases; nucleotides not matched to a gene: 8. The CDR3 reads CASSLQGDRETQYF. In DNA, the CDR3 is TGCGCCAGCAGTCTCCAAGGGGACAGAGAGACCCAGTACTTC. The entire variable domain, with the rest obtained from reference TRBV5-1 and TRBJ2-5, is as follows: KAGVTQTPRYLIKTRGQQVTLSCSPISGHRSVSWYQQTPGQGLQFLFEYFSETQRNKGNFPGRFSGRQFSNSRSEMNVSTLELGDSALYLCASSLQGDRETQYFGPGTRLLVL.

The chain is built from TRBV27 and TRBJ2-7, with 7 nucleotides matching TRBD1. The CDR3 runs to 15 residues. The germline V gene has CDR1 MNHEY and CDR2 SMNVEV (reference sequence). J was trimmed by 2 bases and V by 5 bases; bases with no gene match: 9. Here the CDR3 DNA reads TGTGCCAGCAGTCCCGGACAGGCTGGGCCCTACGAGCAGTACTTC. Translating it yields CASSPGQAGPYEQYF.

This chain links TRBV6-1 with TRBJ1-2, with TRBD1 matching 10 bases. The germline V gene has CDR1 MNHNS and CDR2 SASEGT. This CDR3 spans 15 amino acids. Losses at the gene ends were 3 bases for V and 4 bases for J; bases not matched to a gene: 5. The CDR3 spells CASSDLTGGIYGYTF. DNA for the CDR3: TGTGCCAGCAGTGACCTGACAGGGGGCATCTATGGCTACACCTTC.

This clone has just a few counts. This chain uses TRBV5-1 with TRBJ1-2; D is uncertain. The germline CDR1 and CDR2 sequences are SGHRS and YFSETQ. The CDR3 is 16 amino acids. Trimming pared 4 bases from V and 0 bases from J, leaving 16 bases between. The CDR3, as DNA: TGCGCCAGCAGCCACTCCGACACACACGCTAACTATGGCTACACCTTC. The encoded protein is CASSHSDTHANYGYTF.

The V call is TRBV20-1, the J call TRBJ2-5; D possibly corresponds to TRBD1 (6 bases). Deletions cut 3 bases from V and 7 bases from J, with 12 bases between. This CDR3 has 12 residues. The germline gives CDR1 DFQATT, CDR2 SNEGSKA (reference sequence). CDR3 DNA sequence: TGCAGTGCTAGTACAGGGCCCGGGACCCAGTACTTC. It yields the protein CSASTGPGTQYF.

V and J are TRBV27 and TRBJ1-5; tentatively, D is TRBD1 (6 bases). Germline lookup yields CDR1 MNHEY and CDR2 SMNVEV (reference sequence). V lost 5 bases and J 0 bases, leaving 8 bases between the germline ends. CDR3 length: 14 amino acids. The CDR3 is CASSPDSSNQPQHF. The CDR3 DNA reads TGTGCCAGCAGTCCGGACAGTAGCAATCAGCCCCAGCATTTT.

The chain combines TRBV16 with TRBJ2-1; 15 bases are a match to TRBD2. Trimming took 4 bases from V and 10 from J; bases not matched to a gene: 17. The CDR3 covers 19 residues. Germline CDR1 reads KGHSY; CDR2 reads FQNENV. The CDR3: CASSPVPGLAGGLLGEQFF. The CDR3 nucleotides read TGTGCCAGCAGCCCCGTCCCAGGACTAGCGGGGGGGCTATTGGGCGAGCAGTTCTTC.

The rearrangement links TRBV5-1 to TRBJ2-3; 11 bases agree with TRBD2. The junction had 0 bases not matched to a gene; V was cut back by 3 bases and J by 0 bases. The length of the CDR3 is 15 residues. Germline lookup yields CDR1 SGHRS and CDR2 YFSETQ. The CDR3 here is CASSSSGGSTDTQYF. In DNA form, the CDR3 reads TGCGCCAGCAGCTCTAGCGGGGGGAGCACAGATACGCAGTATTTT.

This rearrangement joins TRBV7-9 to TRBJ2-3; maybe TRBD1 (5 bases). The CDR3 has 15 residues. From germline, CDR1 is SEHNR and CDR2 FQNEAQ (reference sequence). Between the trimmed V and J ends, which lost 4 bases and 10 bases, there was a span of 21 bases. CDR3 loop: CASSSLGAVEFSQYF. The CDR3 region has the DNA TGTGCCAGCAGCTCCCTTGGGGCGGTCGAGTTTTCGCAGTATTTT.

The chain is built from TRBV2 and TRBJ1-1; D is possibly TRBD1 (5 bases). V lost 6 bases and J lost 5, with 16 bases in between. Germline CDR1 and CDR2: SNHLY and FYNNEI. The length of the CDR3 is 14 residues. Here the CDR3 reads CASSGGAALTEAFF. The CDR3 region has the DNA TGTGCCAGCAGCGGGGGAGCGGCTTTGACTGAAGCTTTCTTT.

The rearrangement links TRBV21-1 to TRBJ1-3; TRBD1, the table's D call, was not compared with the DNA. TRBV21-1 is listed as a pseudogene. The CDR3 spans 19 residues. CDR3 protein: CASSKRSGTGERAGNTIYF. The CDR3 DNA reads as TGTGCCAGCAGCAAACGGAGTGGGACAGGGGAACGGGCTGGAAACACCATATATTTT.

The rearrangement links TRBV7-3 to TRBJ2-6, with D possibly TRBD2 on 6 matching bases. The V end was cut by 4 bases, the J end by 0 bases, with 7 bases between. The CDR3 is 15 amino acids. The germline V gene encodes CDR1 SGHTA and CDR2 FQGTGA. CDR3 nucleotides: TGTGCCAGCAGCTCCGGGAGCTCTGGGGCCAACGTCCTGACTTTC. Protein sequence: CASSSGSSGANVLTF.

The CDR3 DNA is TGTGCCAGCAGCTTCGGCACCGGGGAGCTGTTTTTT. Translation: CASSFGTGELFF. This chain uses TRBV5-6 with TRBJ2-2; D gene unclear. Trimming stripped 2 bases from V and 4 bases from J, with 3 bases between. The CDR3 contains 12 residues. Germline values: CDR1 SGHDT, CDR2 YYEEEE.

The rearrangement joins TRBV5-5 to TRBJ2-3, with 8 bases aligning to TRBD2. The ends lost 3 bases at V and 3 bases at J; junction bases unmatched: 6. The CDR3 contains 15 residues. Germline V gene data show CDR1 as SGHKS and CDR2 as YYEKEE (reference sequence). This CDR3 reads CASSSGGGGTDTQYF. CDR3 DNA sequence: TGTGCCAGCAGCTCGGGAGGGGGAGGTACAGATACGCAGTATTTT.

This clone was seen ten or more times. This chain links TRBV7-2 with TRBJ2-2; no definite D call. The CDR3 length is 13 residues. V was trimmed by 1 base and J by 9 bases, leaving 9 bases between them. Germline V gene sequence: CDR1 SGHTA, CDR2 FQGNSA. CDR3: CASSLGISWELFF. The CDR3 bases are TGTGCCAGCAGCTTAGGTATTAGCTGGGAGCTGTTTTTT.

The rearrangement joins TRBV24-1 to TRBJ1-2; D unclear. The germline V and J ends were trimmed by 5 bases and 2 bases, with 5 bases remaining between them. Germline CDR1 is KGHDR and CDR2 is SFDVKD. This CDR3 comprises 12 residues. The CDR3 sequence: CATSGGNYGYTF. In nucleotides, the CDR3 is TGTGCCACCAGTGGAGGGAACTATGGCTACACCTTC.

J is TRBJ1-1 and V is TRBV7-9; D ambiguous. Trimming cost V 4 bases and J 4 bases, with 16 bases left between them. The CDR3 consists of 15 residues. The germline V gene has CDR1 SEHNR and CDR2 FQNEAQ (reference sequence). The CDR3 protein is CASSSVGSTLTEAFF. As DNA, the CDR3 is TGTGCCAGCAGCTCGGTGGGCAGTACACTCACTGAAGCTTTCTTT.

This chain connects TRBV27 to TRBJ2-7; 9 nucleotides agree with TRBD2. This CDR3 has 15 amino acids. With V trimmed by 2 bases and J by 4 bases, 6 bases remained unmatched. Germline V lookup: CDR1 MNHEY, CDR2 SMNVEV (reference sequence). The CDR3 DNA reads as TGTGCCAGCAGTTTAGGCGGGGGGGCTCTTTACGAGCAGTACTTC. Its translation: CASSLGGGALYEQYF.

The rearrangement joins TRBV11-2 to TRBJ1-2, with a weak D call TRBD1 (5 bases). The CDR3 is made up of 15 amino acids. Germline assignment: CDR1 SGHAT and CDR2 FQNNGV. V was shortened by 0 bases and J by 4 bases, with 12 bases between the two germline ends. The CDR3 here is CASSLDQGSTYGYTF. In nucleotides, the CDR3 is TGTGCCAGCAGCTTAGATCAGGGCTCCACCTATGGCTACACCTTC.

DNA of the CDR3: TGTGCCAGCACCGTCGAGGAGACCCAGTACTTC. As protein: CASTVEETQYF. The chain carries TRBV27 and TRBJ2-5, with unresolved D. Germline-derived CDR1 and CDR2 are MNHEY and SMNVEV (reference sequence). Trimming cost V 7 bases and J 5 bases, with 8 bases left between them. CDR3 length: 11 residues.

The chain is built from TRBV3-1 (or the pseudogene TRBV3-2) and TRBJ2-3, with 12 bases fitting TRBD2. Per the germline V gene, CDR1 is LGHDT and CDR2 is YNNKEL (reference sequence). The CDR3 sequence is 17 residues long. Trimming removed 4 bases from V and 4 bases from J; junction bases left unmatched: 9. In DNA, the CDR3 is TGTGCCAGCAGCCCAACTAGCGGGGGGCCGCGTGCAGATACGCAGTATTTT. It is translated as CASSPTSGGPRADTQYF.